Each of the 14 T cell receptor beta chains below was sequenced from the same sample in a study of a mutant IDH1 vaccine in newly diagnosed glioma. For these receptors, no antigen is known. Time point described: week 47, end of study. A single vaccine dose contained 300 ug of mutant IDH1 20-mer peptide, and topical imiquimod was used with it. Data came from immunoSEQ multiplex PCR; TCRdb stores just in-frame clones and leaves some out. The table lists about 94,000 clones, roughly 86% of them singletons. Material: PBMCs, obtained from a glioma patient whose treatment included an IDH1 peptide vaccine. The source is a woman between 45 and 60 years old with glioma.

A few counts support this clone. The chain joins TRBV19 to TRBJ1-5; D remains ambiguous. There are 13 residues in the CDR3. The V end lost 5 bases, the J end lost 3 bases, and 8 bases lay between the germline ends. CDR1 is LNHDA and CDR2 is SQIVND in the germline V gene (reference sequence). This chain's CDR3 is CASSGSHNQPQHF. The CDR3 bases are TGTGCCAGTAGTGGGTCCCACAATCAGCCCCAGCATTTT.

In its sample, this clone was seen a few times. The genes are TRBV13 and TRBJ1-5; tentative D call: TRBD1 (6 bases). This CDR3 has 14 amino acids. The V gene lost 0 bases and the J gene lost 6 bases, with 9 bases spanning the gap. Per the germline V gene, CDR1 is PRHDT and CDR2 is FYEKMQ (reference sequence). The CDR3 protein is CASSLGGASQPQHF. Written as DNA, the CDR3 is TGTGCCAGCAGCTTAGGGGGGGCGAGTCAGCCCCAGCATTTT. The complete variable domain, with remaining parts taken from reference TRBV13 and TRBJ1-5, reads AAGVIQSPRHLIKEKRETATLKCYPIPRHDTVYWYQQGPGQDPQFLISFYEKMQSDKGSIPDRFSAQQFSDYHSELNMSSLELGDSALYFCASSLGGASQPQHFGDGTRLSIL.

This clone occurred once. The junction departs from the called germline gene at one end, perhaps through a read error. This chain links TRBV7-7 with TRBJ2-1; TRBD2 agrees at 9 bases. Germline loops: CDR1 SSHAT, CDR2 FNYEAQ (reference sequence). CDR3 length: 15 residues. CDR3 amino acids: CASSLGLAGVDEQFF. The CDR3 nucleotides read TGTGCTAGCAGCTTAGGGTTAGCGGGAGTGGATGAGCAGTTCTTC.

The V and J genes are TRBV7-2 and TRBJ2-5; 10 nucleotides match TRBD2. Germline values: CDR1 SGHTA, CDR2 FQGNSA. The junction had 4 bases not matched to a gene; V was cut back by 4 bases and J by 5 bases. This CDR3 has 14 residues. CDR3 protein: CASSYRSGRETQYF. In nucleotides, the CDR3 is TGTGCCAGCAGCTACCGTAGCGGGAGGGAGACCCAGTACTTC.

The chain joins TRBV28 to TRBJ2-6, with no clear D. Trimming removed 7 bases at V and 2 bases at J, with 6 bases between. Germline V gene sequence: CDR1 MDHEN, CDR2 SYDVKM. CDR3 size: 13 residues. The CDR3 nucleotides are TGTGCCAGCAAGCGCGCTGGGGCCAACGTCCTGACTTTC. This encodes CASKRAGANVLTF.

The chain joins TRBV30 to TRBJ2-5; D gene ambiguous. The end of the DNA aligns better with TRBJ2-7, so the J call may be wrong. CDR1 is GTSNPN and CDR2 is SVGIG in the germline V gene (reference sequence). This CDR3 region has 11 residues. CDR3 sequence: CAWSVPYEQYF. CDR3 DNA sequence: TGTGCCTGGAGTGTACCTTACGAGCAGTACTTC.

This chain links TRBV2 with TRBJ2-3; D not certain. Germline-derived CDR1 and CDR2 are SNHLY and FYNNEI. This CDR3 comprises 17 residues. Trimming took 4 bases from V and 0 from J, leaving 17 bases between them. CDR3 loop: CASSGLKEQPSTDTQYF. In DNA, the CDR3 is TGTGCCAGCAGTGGGTTGAAAGAACAGCCCAGCACAGATACGCAGTATTTT.

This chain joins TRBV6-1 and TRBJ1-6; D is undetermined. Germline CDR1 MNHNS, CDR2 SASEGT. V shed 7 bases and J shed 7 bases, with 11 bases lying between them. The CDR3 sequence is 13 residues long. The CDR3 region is CASTPGLNSPLHF. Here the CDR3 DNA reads TGTGCCAGCACCCCCGGCTTGAATTCACCCCTCCACTTT.

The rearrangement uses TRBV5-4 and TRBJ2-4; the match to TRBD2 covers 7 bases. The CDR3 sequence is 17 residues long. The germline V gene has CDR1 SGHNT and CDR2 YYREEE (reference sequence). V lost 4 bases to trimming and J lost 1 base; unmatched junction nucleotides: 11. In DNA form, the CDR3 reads TGTGCCAGCAGCCAGGGAGGGCCCCGCCTTGCCAAAAACATTCAGTACTTC. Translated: CASSQGGPRLAKNIQYF. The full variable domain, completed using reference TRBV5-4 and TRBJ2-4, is ETGVTQSPTHLIKTRGQQVTLRCSSQSGHNTVSWYQQALGQGPQFIFQYYREEENGRGNFPPRFSGLQFPNYSSELNVNALELDDSALYLCASSQGGPRLAKNIQYFGAGTRLSVL.

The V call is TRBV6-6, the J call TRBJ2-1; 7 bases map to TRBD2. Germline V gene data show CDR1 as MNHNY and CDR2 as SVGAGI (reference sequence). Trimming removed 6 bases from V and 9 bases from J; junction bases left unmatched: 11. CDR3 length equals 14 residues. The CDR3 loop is CASSPSGGGFEQFF. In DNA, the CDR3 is TGTGCCAGCAGCCCTAGCGGCGGAGGATTTGAGCAGTTCTTC.

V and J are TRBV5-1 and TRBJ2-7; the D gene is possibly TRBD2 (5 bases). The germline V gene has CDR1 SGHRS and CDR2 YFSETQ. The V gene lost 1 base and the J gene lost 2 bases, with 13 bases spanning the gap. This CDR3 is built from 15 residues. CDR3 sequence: CASSLSRTLTYEQYF. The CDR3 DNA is TGCGCCAGCAGCTTGTCTCGGACTCTGACCTACGAGCAGTACTTC.

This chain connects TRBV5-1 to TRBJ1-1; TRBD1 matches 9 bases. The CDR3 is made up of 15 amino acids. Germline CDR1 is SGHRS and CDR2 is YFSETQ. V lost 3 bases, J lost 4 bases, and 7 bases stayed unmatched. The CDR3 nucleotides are TGCGCCAGCAGCTACCGGGACAGGGCCGCCACTGAAGCTTTCTTT. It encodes CASSYRDRAATEAFF.

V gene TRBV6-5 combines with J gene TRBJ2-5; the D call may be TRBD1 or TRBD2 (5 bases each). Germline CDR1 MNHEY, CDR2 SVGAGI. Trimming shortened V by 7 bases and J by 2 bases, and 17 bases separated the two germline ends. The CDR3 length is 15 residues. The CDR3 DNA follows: TGTGCCAGCACAAATCCCGGGGACGAGCAAGAGACCCAGTACTTC. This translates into CASTNPGDEQETQYF.

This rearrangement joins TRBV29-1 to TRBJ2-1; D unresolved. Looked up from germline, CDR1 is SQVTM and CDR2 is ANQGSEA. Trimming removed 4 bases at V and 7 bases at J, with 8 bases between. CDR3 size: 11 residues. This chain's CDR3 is CSVVTRNEQFF. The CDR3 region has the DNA TGCAGCGTTGTGACGAGGAATGAGCAGTTCTTC.